This TCR beta chain was sequenced for a study of blood T cell repertoires in COVID-19 (TCRdb year 2020). Study-level background: Samples covering the acute and convalescent phases of COVID-19 were provided by collaborators in the United States, Italy and Spain. The samples were drawn from the first 160 participants of the ongoing ImmuneRACE study and from more than 1,000 subjects provided by 6 global collaborators. A de-identified subject ID, COVID-19 status, age in years and sex were almost always included in the sample metadata. The material from the prospective study consisted of cDNA or gDNA derived from T cells, B-cell-depleted T cells, or PBMCs. Deeply sampled blood TCRbeta repertoires from subjects exposed to, actively infected with, or recovered from COVID-19 were included in the dataset. The repertoires were released in a freely available public database meant as a resource for research on the immune response to SARS-CoV-2. Where available, HLA class I and class II types were obtained from metadata supplied by the sample provider rather than from assay-based typing.

Collaborating institutions collected whole blood in K2EDTA tubes following their own protocols. For TCRbeta analysis, collaborator samples were shipped as frozen whole blood, as isolated PBMCs, or as DNA extracted from either sample type. TCRbeta CDR3 regions were amplified from genomic DNA by means of the immunoSEQ Assay, a bias-controlled multiplex PCR. Concerning the study's data processing: The number of nucleated cells in each sample was estimated by amplification of reference gene primers within the assay. Sequence reads were collapsed and filtered to measure the absolute abundance of every unique TCRbeta CDR3 rearrangement. For each sample, productive Simpson clonality was calculated as the square root of Simpson's diversity index across productive rearrangements. TCRdb re-hosts the immuneACCESS table, in-frame sequences only. Its copies lack some clones; in the studies checked, an unresolved V gene accounts for under half of them, and the cause for the rest is not known. V, J and clone size derive from that table, while D and trimming were established from the DNA sequence. The sample has approximately 140,000 clones on record, over 65% of them singletons. The biggest ten clones account for more than 2% of the sample.

Of note for this clone: The antigen it recognizes is unknown. Base qualities are not provided; no much larger clone lies one nucleotide away.

What the study reported, not specific to this receptor: The amount of clinical and demographic metadata varied by source and participant and was provided uncurated.

A distance of 13 bases separates the germline ends of V and J, which lose 6 bases and 4 bases respectively. For CDR1 and CDR2, the germline V gene lists SGHTA and FQGNSA. The CDR3 has 14 amino acids, counting the end cysteine and phenylalanine. The retained sequence is limited to the CDR3, 42 bases, with the frame set at the first base. The sequencing input was peripheral blood. The receptor comes from a man in his 70s with acute or convalescent COVID-19. The sequence is built from TRBV7-2 and TRBJ1-5; possibly the D gene is TRBD1, per 6 matching bases. CDR3 region: CASSVDSGNQPQHF. The nucleotide sequence is given as TGTGCCAGCAGTGTGGACAGTGGAAATCAGCCCCAGCATTTT.